Listed below are T cell receptor beta chains from one sample, sequenced in a study of blood T cells in healthy people across ages. TCRdb re-analysed the 5' RACE reads in MiXCR, keeping a single row per CDR3 protein. The data show hundreds of thousands of distinct CDR3 sequences, just over 55% seen once. Sequences were obtained from blood. These receptors were collected from a man aged 35-49 years in good health. CDR3s include the opening cysteine and the closing phenylalanine or tryptophan. D genes are given only for firm matches. Only some rows state a clone size, as once, few, many or a class for expanded clones.

TRBJ2-7	TRBV20-1	.	.	CSASSGGTGETRYF	TGCAGTGCTAGTTCGGGCGGGACGGGGGAGACCCGGTACTTC
TRBJ2-6	TRBV21-1	.	few	CASQIGQGLVVLTF	TGTGCCAGCCAAATCGGACAGGGGCTAGTCGTCCTGACTTTC
TRBJ2-1	TRBV4-3	TRBD2	.	CASSQEARLAGVHEQFF	TGCGCCAGCAGCCAAGAAGCCCGCCTAGCGGGAGTACATGAGCAGTTCTTC
TRBJ2-3	TRBV6-5	TRBD2	few	CASSYLAGGLTDTQYF	TGTGCCAGCAGTTATCTAGCGGGGGGGCTCACAGATACGCAGTATTTT
TRBJ1-2	TRBV27	TRBD1	few	CASRGQRERYGYTF	TGTGCCAGCAGGGGACAGCGTGAACGCTATGGCTACACCTTC
TRBJ2-7	TRBV28	.	many	CASSLNEQYF	TGTGCCAGCAGTTTAAACGAGCAGTACTTC
TRBJ2-5	TRBV6-5	TRBD2	few	CASSYRLAVEETQYF	TGTGCCAGCAGTTACCGCCTAGCGGTAGAAGAGACCCAGTACTTC
TRBJ2-7	TRBV5-1	TRBD1	.	CASSLGGQGNEQYF	TGCGCCAGCAGCTTGGGGGGACAGGGTAACGAGCAGTACTTC
TRBJ2-4	TRBV7-9	TRBD1	.	CASSLGYRTGENIQYF	TGTGCCAGCAGCTTAGGGTATCGGACAGGGGAAAACATTCAGTACTTC
TRBJ2-7	TRBV4-2	.	.	CASSQDPGSSEQYF	TGTGCCAGCAGCCAAGATCCGGGGTCCTCTGAGCAGTACTTC
TRBJ2-1	TRBV28	TRBD1	.	CASRRDRGVGNEQFF	TGTGCCAGCAGGCGAGACAGGGGGGTGGGTAATGAGCAGTTCTTC
TRBJ2-7	TRBV7-2	TRBD1	few	CASSSLDRDEQYF	TGTGCCAGCAGCTCCCTGGACAGGGACGAGCAGTACTTC
TRBJ2-3	TRBV20-1	TRBD2	once	CSARQGTSGRAAQYF	TGCAGTGCTAGACAAGGGACTAGCGGGAGGGCCGCGCAGTATTTT
TRBJ2-7	TRBV7-2	.	.	CASSLEWDTSYYEQYF	TGTGCCAGCAGCTTAGAGTGGGACACCTCCTACTACGAGCAGTACTTC
TRBJ2-4	TRBV7-2	TRBD2	.	CASSPPAGGPRWNIQYF	TGTGCCAGCAGCCCTCCAGCGGGAGGGCCACGTTGGAACATTCAGTACTTC
TRBJ2-5	TRBV5-6	.	.	CASSFSFSQETQYF	TGTGCCAGCAGCTTTAGTTTCTCACAAGAGACCCAGTACTTC